The 8 T cell receptor beta chains reported below all come from one sample, sequenced in a study of OX40 agonist ivuxolimab in advanced cancers. Using immunoSEQ multiplex PCR, the repertoire was profiled, and TCRdb retains in-frame clones only, with some absent. The repertoire includes approximately 60,000 clones, roughly 82% of them detected once, and 5% to 6.5% sits in the top ten. Sample: CD4+ or CD8+ T cells sorted from blood, taken in a trial of the OX40 agonist ivuxolimab. The source is an adult with an advanced solid tumor such as melanoma, head and neck, liver or kidney cancer.

The table lists this clone with a count of one. The chain couples TRBV7-2 to TRBJ1-1; 8 positions match TRBD1. The germline gives CDR1 SGHTA, CDR2 FQGNSA. Trimming took 2 bases from V and 5 from J; bases not matched to a gene: 4. The CDR3 has 14 residues. Written as DNA, the CDR3 is TGTGCCAGCAGCTTATCCAGACAGGGGACTGAAGCTTTCTTT. This translates into CASSLSRQGTEAFF.

In its sample, this clone was seen a few times. This chain uses TRBV4-3 with TRBJ2-5, with 13 nucleotides matching TRBD2. The length of the CDR3 is 17 residues. V shed 0 bases, J shed 5 bases, and the junction held 6 bases outside the gene matches. The germline CDR1 and CDR2 sequences are LGHNA and YSLEER. As DNA, the CDR3 is TGCGCCAGCAGCCAAGATCCGGGACTAGCGGGGAGGGAGACCCAGTACTTC. Translating it yields CASSQDPGLAGRETQYF.

The chain recombines TRBV29-1 with TRBJ2-1, with 9 nucleotides matching TRBD2. V lost 3 bases, J lost 4 bases, and 16 bases stayed unmatched. Germline V lookup: CDR1 SQVTM, CDR2 ANQGSEA. The CDR3 extends over 18 amino acids. CDR3 sequence reads: CSVDLSNLAGLMYNEQFF. The CDR3 coding sequence is TGCAGCGTTGACCTCTCGAACCTAGCGGGACTCATGTACAATGAGCAGTTCTTC.

The rearrangement uses TRBV5-1 and TRBJ1-1, with D hard to call. The CDR3 has 16 amino acids. In germline, CDR1 is SGHRS, CDR2 YFSETQ. V shed 0 bases and J shed 1 base, with 13 bases lying between them. The CDR3: CASSLDAYSTNTEAFF. CDR3 DNA sequence: TGCGCCAGCAGCTTGGACGCCTACTCGACGAACACTGAAGCTTTCTTT.

J is TRBJ1-5 and V is TRBV29-1, with D possibly being TRBD1 (5 bases). This CDR3 spans 12 amino acids. V was shortened by 7 bases and J by 3 bases, with 10 bases between the two germline ends. Germline V gene data show CDR1 as SQVTM and CDR2 as ANQGSEA. This CDR3 reads CSGGDLNQPQHF. The CDR3 coding sequence is TGCAGCGGGGGGGACCTCAATCAGCCCCAGCATTTT.

This chain connects TRBV7-6 to TRBJ2-7, with 7 bases identical to TRBD2. The CDR3 length is 14 residues. With V trimmed by 1 base and J by 2 bases, 2 bases remained unmatched. CDR1 SGHVS and CDR2 FNYEAQ come from the germline V gene. This CDR3 is CASSLGGRAYEQYF. The CDR3 DNA reads as TGTGCCAGCAGCTTAGGGGGGAGGGCCTACGAGCAGTACTTC.

The chain combines TRBV10-1 with TRBJ1-2; perhaps TRBD1 as D (5 bases). Germline V gene sequence: CDR1 WNHNN, CDR2 SYGVQD (reference sequence). This CDR3 has 14 residues. Trimming took 3 bases from V and 8 from J, leaving 16 bases between them. CDR3 region: CASSDKRGIGGYTF. Here the CDR3 DNA reads TGCGCCAGCAGTGATAAACGGGGGATAGGAGGCTACACCTTC.

The CDR3 sequence: CASSSQTGKKNIQYF. The CDR3, as DNA: TGTGCCAGCAGTAGCCAGACAGGGAAGAAAAACATTCAGTACTTC. V usage is TRBV6-5 and J usage is TRBJ2-4; 7 nucleotides agree with TRBD1. The CDR3 has 15 amino acids. The V and J ends lost 5 bases and 4 bases, in that order; junction bases with no gene match: 8. Germline CDR1 MNHEY, CDR2 SVGAGI.